This T cell receptor (beta chain) was obtained from a study of T cell responses to AZD1222 COVID-19 vaccine. Study findings and constraints: The breadth and depth of Spike-specific TCRs increased once two AZD1222 doses had been given. Females outnumbered males among donors, who were mostly white British; clonal diversity was possibly underestimated.

The protocol was immunoSEQ multiplex PCR, while the TCRdb copy is restricted to in-frame clones and leaves out a portion. The table has roughly 110,000 clones, about 93% seen once; the top ten hold around 20%. A word on this clone: What it binds is unknown.

From germline, CDR1 is LGHDT and CDR2 YNNKEL (reference sequence). The length of the CDR3 is 13 residues. V lost 0 bases and J 4 bases, leaving 4 bases between the germline ends. The source material was peripheral blood, sampled on day 0 of AZD1222 vaccination. This chain connects TRBV3-1 (or the pseudogene TRBV3-2) to TRBJ1-5; no firm D call. The sequence derives from an adult in good health. DNA for the CDR3: TGTGCCAGCAGCCAAGATTTGAATCAGCCCCAGCATTTT. Its translation: CASSQDLNQPQHF.